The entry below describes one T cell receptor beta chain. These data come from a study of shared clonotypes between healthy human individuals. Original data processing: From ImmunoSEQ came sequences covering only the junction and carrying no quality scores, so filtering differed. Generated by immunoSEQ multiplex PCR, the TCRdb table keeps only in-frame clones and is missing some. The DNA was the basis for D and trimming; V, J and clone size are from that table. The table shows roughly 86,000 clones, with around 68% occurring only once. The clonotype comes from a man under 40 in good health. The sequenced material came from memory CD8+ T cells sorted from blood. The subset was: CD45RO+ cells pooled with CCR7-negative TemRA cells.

CDR3 protein: CASSSDSFGYGYTF. The CDR3 DNA sequence: TGTGCCAGCAGTTCGGACAGTTTTGGGTATGGCTACACCTTC. The chain joins TRBV7-2 to TRBJ1-2; weak D call: TRBD1 (6 bases). Trimming pared 6 bases from V and 5 bases from J, leaving 16 bases between. CDR1 is SGHTA, CDR2 FQGNSA, per germline. The CDR3 consists of 14 residues. Full variable domain (missing parts from reference TRBV7-2 and TRBJ1-2): GAGVSQSPSNKVTEKGKDVELRCDPISGHTALYWYRQSLGQGLEFLIYFQGNSAPDKSGLPSDRFSAERTGGSVSTLTIQRTQQEDSAVYLCASSSDSFGYGYTFGSGTRLTVV.